Shown below are 16 T cell receptor beta chains from a single sample sequenced in a study of low-dose radiotherapy and immunotherapy resistance in tumors. Time point specified: before trial treatment. Alpha and beta chains were covered, as first-strand cDNA relied on TRAV- and TRBV-specific primers. For amplifying TCRs, the PCR ran for approximately 18 cycles with Phusion, which was used together with a constant-region primer and the adapter on the V primers. TCRdb analysed the reads with MiXCR anew, one entry per CDR3 protein. Of tens of thousands of distinct CDR3 sequences detected, 15% to 20% appear once; the ten largest clones hold less than 3.5%. The sequencing used PBMCs, collected before treatment. The receptors come from a male donor with prostate cancer.

At least ten counts were recorded for this clonotype. The chain combines TRBV27 with TRBJ2-5, with D uncertain. This CDR3 has 13 amino acids. Germline V gives CDR1 MNHEY, CDR2 SMNVEV (reference sequence). The ends were cut back, 4 bases at V and 7 bases at J, with 13 bases in the middle. The DNA of the CDR3 is TGTGCCAGCAGTTCTGGCAGCATGATGACCCAGTACTTC. This sequence encodes CASSSGSMMTQYF.

This clonotype was seen many times. The chain is built from TRBV21-1 and TRBJ2-7; the D call of TRBD1 is as the table states it, not checked on the DNA. TRBV21-1 is an annotated pseudogene. This CDR3 comprises 16 residues. The CDR3 sequence: CASSLRGLAISYEQYF. The CDR3 DNA sequence: TGTGCCAGCAGCCTAAGGGGGCTAGCGATCTCCTACGAGCAGTACTTC.

This clonotype has a count of ten or more. The chain couples TRBV7-3 to TRBJ2-3; TRBD2 aligns across 9 bases. This CDR3 contains 15 residues. The germline V gene has CDR1 SGHTA and CDR2 FQGTGA. V shed 5 bases and J 2 bases; nucleotides not matched to a gene: 5. In nucleotides, the CDR3 is TGTGCCAGCAGCGCGGCGGGGGGGGCCACAGATACGCAGTATTTT. It codes for CASSAAGGATDTQYF.

This clonotype was recorded many times. The chain recombines TRBV5-6 with TRBJ2-5; 7 bases agree with TRBD1. CDR1 and CDR2 from the germline V gene are SGHDT and YYEEEE. The CDR3 sequence is 13 residues long. The trim removed 4 bases at V and 5 bases at J, leaving 5 bases unmatched. This CDR3 reads CASSVDRRETQYF. In nucleotides, the CDR3 is TGTGCCAGCAGCGTGGACAGGAGGGAGACCCAGTACTTC.

This chain uses TRBV6-6 with TRBJ2-5; the D call may be TRBD1 or TRBD2 (5 bases each). The J call may be in error: the DNA end matches TRBJ2-7 better. Germline assignment: CDR1 MNHNY and CDR2 SVGAGI (reference sequence). This CDR3 comprises 12 residues. The CDR3 spells CASSYEGSEQYF. The DNA for the CDR3 is TGTGCCAGCAGTTACGAGGGGAGCGAGCAGTACTTC.

At least ten counts were recorded for this clonotype. This chain connects TRBV11-2 to TRBJ2-7; 12 positions agree with TRBD2. Germline loops: CDR1 SGHAT, CDR2 FQNNGV. V shed 0 bases and J 5 bases; nucleotides not matched to a gene: 2. This CDR3 is 15 amino acids long. The CDR3 DNA follows: TGTGCCAGCAGCTTAGAAGGACTAGCGGGAAACGAGCAGTACTTC. This codes for CASSLEGLAGNEQYF. The full variable domain, its missing parts supplied by reference TRBV11-2 and TRBJ2-7, is EAGVAQSPRYKIIEKRQSVAFWCNPISGHATLYWYQQILGQGPKLLIQFQNNGVVDDSQLPKDRFSAERLKGVDSTLKIQPAKLEDSAVYLCASSLEGLAGNEQYFGPGTRLTVT.

This clonotype was observed many times. CDR3 DNA sequence: TGTGCCAGCAGCTTGGCGGGCTACTCCGACTACGAGCAGTACTTC. Protein product: CASSLAGYSDYEQYF. This chain uses TRBV5-4 with TRBJ2-7; the D is unclear. V lost 0 bases and J lost 3, with 13 bases in between. The CDR3 covers 15 residues. Germline lookup yields CDR1 SGHNT and CDR2 YYREEE (reference sequence).

The chain uses TRBV29-1 and TRBJ2-5; D unclear. Trimming pared 4 bases from V and 5 bases from J, leaving 11 bases between. The length of the CDR3 is 12 residues. CDR1 is SQVTM, CDR2 ANQGSEA, per germline. The CDR3 here is CSVVTLWETQYF. In nucleotides, the CDR3 is TGCAGCGTTGTGACGCTCTGGGAGACCCAGTACTTC.

The chain uses TRBV12-3 or TRBV12-4 and TRBJ1-1; D is unclear. V lost 6 bases to trimming and J lost 4 bases, with 15 bases between them. There are 14 residues in the CDR3. The CDR3 spells CASSRQAPVTEAFF. For the CDR3, the DNA is TGTGCCAGCAGCCGTCAGGCTCCCGTCACTGAAGCTTTCTTT.

V usage is TRBV12-5 and J usage is TRBJ1-1; the D is unclear. The germline gives CDR1 LGHNT, CDR2 FRNRAP. The CDR3 totals 15 residues. V gave up 1 base and J gave up 1 base, with 10 bases separating them. The CDR3 loop is CASGLGVIGNTEAFF. CDR3 bases: TGTGCTAGTGGTTTGGGAGTGATTGGGAACACTGAAGCTTTCTTT.

Ten or more counts support this clonotype. The chain carries TRBV7-2 and TRBJ2-5; 12 nucleotides line up with TRBD2. The trim removed 5 bases at V and 4 bases at J, leaving 17 bases unmatched. The CDR3 length is 19 residues. Germline V lookup: CDR1 SGHTA, CDR2 FQGNSA. CDR3 residues: CASSPQFGAGTSGPETQYF. The CDR3 DNA reads as TGTGCCAGCAGCCCGCAGTTTGGGGCCGGGACTAGCGGGCCAGAGACCCAGTACTTC.

On this clonotype: Since a far larger clone is one base different, this is likely a read error. V gene TRBV13 combines with J gene TRBJ1-6, with 7 nucleotides matching TRBD1. The CDR3 has 16 amino acids. V lost 6 bases to trimming and J lost 7 bases; unmatched junction nucleotides: 12. Germline V lookup: CDR1 PRHDT, CDR2 FYEKMQ (reference sequence). In DNA form, the CDR3 reads TGTGCCAGCAGTGAAATACACGAGGGGGCAAATTCACCCCTCCACTTT. Translating it yields CASSEIHEGANSPLHF.

This clonotype has at least ten counts. CDR3 residues: CSVVPNGGSNEQFF. The CDR3 coding sequence is TGCAGCGTTGTACCAAACGGGGGGTCCAATGAGCAGTTCTTC. V gene TRBV29-1 combines with J gene TRBJ2-1; the match to TRBD2 covers 7 bases. V gave up 4 bases and J gave up 6 bases; unmatched junction bases: 9. CDR3 length: 14 amino acids. Germline assignment: CDR1 SQVTM and CDR2 ANQGSEA.

This clonotype showed up many times. The chain recombines TRBV21-1 with TRBJ1-4. TRBV21-1 is reported as a pseudogene. This CDR3 is built from 12 residues. Here the CDR3 DNA reads TGTGCCAGCAGCAAAGATCGCGAAAAACTGTTTTTT. It yields the protein CASSKDREKLFF.

This clonotype was seen at least ten times. V and J are TRBV27 and TRBJ2-5; a possible D gene is TRBD1 (5 bases). The V end lost 4 bases, the J end lost 5 bases, and 17 bases lay between the germline ends. CDR1 and CDR2 (germline): MNHEY, SMNVEV (reference sequence). The CDR3 sequence is 15 residues long. CDR3 in DNA: TGTGCCAGCAGTTCCATCGTTGACAGACGGGAGACCCAGTACTTC. This gives the protein CASSSIVDRRETQYF.

V usage is TRBV7-8 and J usage is TRBJ2-2, with TRBD2 matching 11 bases. The CDR3 is 16 amino acids. Trimming at V came to 3 bases and at J to 17 bases, leaving 17 bases not matched to a gene. Germline assignment: CDR1 SGHVS and CDR2 FQNEAQ. The CDR3 spells CASSFTSGGTGELFFF. The CDR3 DNA reads TGTGCCAGCAGCTTTACTAGCGGGGGTACCGGGGAGCTTTTTTTTTTT.